This T cell receptor (beta chain) came from a study of blood T cell repertoires in COVID-19. In the study overall: The study drew acute and convalescent COVID-19 samples from the United States, Italy and Spain.

This table comes from immunoSEQ multiplex PCR, and its TCRdb copy is limited to in-frame clones, with some not included. The sample shows some 42,000 clones, about 91% of them seen only once. Trimming removed 2 bases from V and 7 bases from J, with 11 bases in between. Germline CDR1 and CDR2: MNHNS and SASEGT. The CDR3 is 14 residues long. The chain employs TRBV6-1 and TRBJ1-4; a possible D gene is TRBD1 (5 bases). The sequenced material came from peripheral blood. The receptor was isolated from a human donor in a cohort sampled during active COVID-19. CDR3 region: CASSEQGRFEKLFF. The DNA of the CDR3 is TGTGCCAGCAGTGAACAGGGCCGGTTTGAAAAACTGTTTTTT.